Each of the 8 T cell receptor beta chains below was sequenced from the same sample in a study of metastatic and nonmetastatic thyroid tumors. TCRdb re-analyzed the PCR reads using MiXCR. Among some 10,000 clones listed, more than 25% were seen once. All patients were untreated before thyroid surgery. Sequences were obtained from tumor tissue. Every receptor here comes from a female donor with papillary thyroid cancer or a benign thyroid nodule (not recorded which). Some clones in this sample may be carry-over from other donors' samples.

The rearrangement joins TRBV27 to TRBJ2-1, with a tentative D call TRBD1 (6 bases). The germline V and J ends were trimmed by 6 bases and 2 bases, with 14 bases remaining between them. The CDR3 loop spans 15 amino acids. In germline, CDR1 is MNHEY, CDR2 SMNVEV (reference sequence). The CDR3 loop reads CASRHRTEAYNEQFF. The CDR3 DNA reads as TGTGCCAGCAGACACCGGACAGAAGCCTACAATGAGCAGTTCTTC.

This clone was counted only a few times. V gene TRBV6-5 combines with J gene TRBJ1-2, with a tentative D call TRBD1 (5 bases). Germline values: CDR1 MNHEY, CDR2 SVGAGI. V lost 0 bases and J 4 bases, leaving 12 bases between the germline ends. The CDR3 contains 15 residues. The CDR3 DNA sequence: TGTGCCAGCAGTTACTCCGGGGCGGGGAGCTATGGCTACACCTTC. The encoded protein is CASSYSGAGSYGYTF.

By sample fraction, this clone is medium-sized. The V call is TRBV7-6, the J call TRBJ2-7, with D perhaps TRBD2 (6 bases). The CDR3 contains 19 residues. The germline CDR1 and CDR2 sequences are SGHVS and FNYEAQ. Trimming removed 1 base at V and 2 bases at J, with 24 bases between. CDR3 amino acids: CASSLDLSVDGAGTYEQYF. As DNA, the CDR3 is TGTGCCAGCAGCTTAGATCTGTCAGTAGACGGGGCGGGGACCTACGAGCAGTACTTC.

This clone was counted between two and nine times. The chain links TRBV6-1 to TRBJ1-3; 9 nucleotides line up with TRBD1. CDR3 length: 15 residues. Trimming cost V 6 bases and J 3 bases; bases outside gene matches: 6. Germline loops: CDR1 MNHNS, CDR2 SASEGT. The CDR3, as DNA: TGTGCCAGCAGCCCCGGGACAGGGTTTGGAAACACCATATATTTT. Protein sequence: CASSPGTGFGNTIYF.

In its sample, this clone ranks as medium-sized. The V gene is TRBV27, the J gene TRBJ1-5; D is unclear. The V end lost 4 bases, the J end lost 1 base, and 8 bases lay between the germline ends. Germline V CDR1 and CDR2: MNHEY, SMNVEV (reference sequence). CDR3 length: 14 amino acids. The CDR3 is CASSSAESNQPQHF. The CDR3 nucleotides are TGTGCCAGCAGTTCCGCCGAAAGCAATCAGCCCCAGCATTTT.

The rearrangement uses TRBV7-3 and TRBJ2-2; D is unclear. Germline CDR1 SGHTA, CDR2 FQGTGA. This CDR3 region has 12 residues. V lost 10 bases and J lost 5, with 11 bases in between. The CDR3 is CATSMGTGELFF. CDR3 in DNA: TGTGCCACTTCAATGGGTACCGGGGAGCTGTTTTTT.

This clone appeared many times. This could be a read error, since a much larger clone is one nucleotide away. The CDR3 reads CANRIRGQGPSTEAFF. DNA for the CDR3: TGTGCCAATAGAATCCGGGGGCAGGGGCCGAGCACTGAAGCTTTCTTT. This chain uses TRBV19 with TRBJ1-1, with D possibly being TRBD1 (6 bases). Germline CDR1 reads LNHDA; CDR2 reads SQIVND (reference sequence). This CDR3 has 16 amino acids. The germline V and J ends were trimmed by 10 bases and 4 bases, with 25 bases remaining between them.

The chain is built from TRBV19 and TRBJ2-7; D might be TRBD2 (6 bases). This CDR3 contains 15 residues. Between the trimmed V and J ends, which lost 4 bases and 6 bases, there was a span of 19 bases. CDR1 is LNHDA, CDR2 SQIVND, per germline (reference sequence). CDR3 in DNA: TGTGCCAGTAGTACCACCGACGGGTGGGACTCCGAGCAGTACTTC. Its protein product is CASSTTDGWDSEQYF.